This TCR beta chain was profiled in a study of cytomegalovirus exposure and HLA in healthy donors. Overall study context: Some 91 million unique TCRs from HLA-typed donors were held in an early release of data. The study, taken as a whole, reports: Data from an earlier analysis indicated that most TCR beta V segments were productive either about 87% or about 30% of the time. No immune exposure information besides CMV serostatus was available.

PCR used 60 Vbeta primers and 13 Jbeta primers. TCRdb's table, derived via immunoSEQ multiplex PCR, lists solely in-frame clones and lacks some. The table has about 110,000 clones, 81% seen once. This clone was seen only once. As yet, its antigen is unknown. The CDR3 covers 14 residues. V was clipped by 11 bases and J by 4 bases; unmatched bases: 7. From germline, CDR1 is LNHDA and CDR2 SQIVND (reference sequence). Donors consisted of healthy bone marrow donors. The sample taken for sequencing was PBMCs. The V call is TRBV19, the J call TRBJ2-2; 10 nucleotides line up with TRBD2. This receptor was taken from a man aged 30 to 45 in good health and CMV-seronegative. This chain's CDR3 is CASERGGGTGELFF. CDR3 nucleotide sequence: TGTGCCTCGGAGCGGGGGGGCGGCACCGGGGAGCTGTTTTTT.